This T cell receptor (beta chain) was found in a study of cytomegalovirus exposure and HLA in healthy donors. V lost 4 bases to trimming and J lost 3 bases; unmatched junction nucleotides: 6. The length of the CDR3 is 16 residues. The germline CDR1 and CDR2 sequences are SGHDT and YYEEEE. A multiplex PCR was run with 60 Vbeta primers and 13 Jbeta primers. Sequencing was performed with immunoSEQ multiplex PCR; in TCRdb, only in-frame clones are kept and a portion is missing. The sample gives 85,000 to 130,000 clones, around 10% of which show up once; under 6.5% is in the top ten. The sequencing sample was made of PBMCs. The chain joins TRBV5-6 to TRBJ2-2, with 10 bases aligning to TRBD2. The clonotype comes from a middle-aged man in good health and CMV-seropositive. The CDR3 bases are TGTGCCAGCAGCCCGGCCAGCGGGAGGGACACCGGGGAGCTGTTTTTT. Translated: CASSPASGRDTGELFF. The whole variable domain, filled in from reference TRBV5-6 and TRBJ2-2, reads DAGVTQSPTHLIKTRGQQVTLRCSPKSGHDTVSWYQQALGQGPQFIFQYYEEEERQRGNFPDRFSGHQFPNYSSELNVNALLLGDSALYLCASSPASGRDTGELFFGEGSRLTVL.